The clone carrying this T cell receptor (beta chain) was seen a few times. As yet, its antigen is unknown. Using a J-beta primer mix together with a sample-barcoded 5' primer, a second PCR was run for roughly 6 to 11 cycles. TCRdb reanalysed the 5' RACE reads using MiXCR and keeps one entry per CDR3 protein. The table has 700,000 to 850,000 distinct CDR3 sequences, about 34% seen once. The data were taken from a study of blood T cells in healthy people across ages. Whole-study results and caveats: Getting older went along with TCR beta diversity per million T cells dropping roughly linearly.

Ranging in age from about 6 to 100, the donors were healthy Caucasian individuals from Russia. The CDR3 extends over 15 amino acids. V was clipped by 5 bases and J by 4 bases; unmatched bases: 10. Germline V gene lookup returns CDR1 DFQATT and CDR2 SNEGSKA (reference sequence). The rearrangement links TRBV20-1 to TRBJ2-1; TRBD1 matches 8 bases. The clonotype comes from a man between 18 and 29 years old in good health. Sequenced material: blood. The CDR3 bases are TGCAGTGCTCATTCCCGGGACAGGCGATACAATGAGCAGTTCTTC. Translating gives CSAHSRDRRYNEQFF.